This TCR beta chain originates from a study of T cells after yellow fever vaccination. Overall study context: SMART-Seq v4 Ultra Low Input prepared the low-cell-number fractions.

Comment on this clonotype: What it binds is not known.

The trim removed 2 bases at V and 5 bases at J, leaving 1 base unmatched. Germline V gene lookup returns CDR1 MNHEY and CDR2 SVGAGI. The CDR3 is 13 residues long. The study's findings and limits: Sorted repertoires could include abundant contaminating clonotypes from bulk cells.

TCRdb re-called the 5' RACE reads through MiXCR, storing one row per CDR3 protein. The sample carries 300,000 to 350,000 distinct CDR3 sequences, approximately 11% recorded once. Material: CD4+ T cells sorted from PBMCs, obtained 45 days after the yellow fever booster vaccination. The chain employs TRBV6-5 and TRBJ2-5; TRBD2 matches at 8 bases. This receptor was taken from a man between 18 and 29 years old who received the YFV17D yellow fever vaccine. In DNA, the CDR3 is TGTGCCAGCAGTTACCCGGGGGGGGAGACCCAGTACTTC. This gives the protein CASSYPGGETQYF.